This T cell receptor beta chain was captured in a study of patients and donors after allogeneic stem cell transplantation. One entry per CDR3 protein results from TCRdb running MiXCR on the RT-PCR reads. The table shows 150,000 or so distinct CDR3 sequences, with approximately 22% occurring only once. The CDR3 runs 12 residues. V dropped 5 bases and J dropped 2 bases, with 3 bases sitting between them. Looked up from germline, CDR1 is LGHDT and CDR2 is YNNKEL (reference sequence). The source is a human donor who was either an allogeneic HSCT recipient or a stem cell or donor lymphocyte infusion donor (not recorded which). It is not recorded whose cells these are; they may come from a transplant donor. V usage is TRBV3-1 and J usage is TRBJ2-2; no definite D call. Sequencing was carried out using blood, either unsorted or a sorted T cell fraction (not recorded which). CDR3 loop: CASSFNTGELFF. For the CDR3, the DNA is TGTGCCAGCAGCTTTAACACCGGGGAGCTGTTTTTT.